The present TCR beta chain was sequenced within a study of graft-versus-host responses after intestinal transplantation. In the study overall: Recipients were all induced with anti-thymocyte globulin, then given tacrolimus and steroids for roughly three years.

CDR1 and CDR2 (germline): SGHTA, FQGNSA. The CDR3 spans 16 residues. Trimming at V came to 5 bases and at J to 1 base, leaving 10 bases not matched to a gene. Profiling relied on immunoSEQ multiplex PCR, and the TCRdb table lists in-frame clones only, not all of them. The data hold 8,000 to 11,000 clones, with roughly 29% observed a single time. Irradiated, violet-dye-labeled stimulator cells, some 200,000 in number, were plated with some 200,000 CFSE-labeled responder cells. Sorted cells were CFSE-low CD3+CD4+ or CD3+CD8+ proliferating responders. In this sample, this clone turned up a few times. This receptor was taken from a human patient who was an organ donor for intestinal transplantation. The specimen comprised alloreactive CD4+ T cells from a mixed lymphocyte reaction culture, sampled before transplantation. Subset: CFSE-low proliferating T cells sorted from approximately 6-day pre-transplant mixed lymphocyte reaction (GvH or HvG direction). The chain carries TRBV7-2 and TRBJ1-2; 7 nucleotides match TRBD1. CDR3 sequence: CASSQGQPLVNYGYTF. CDR3 nucleotides: TGTGCCAGCAGCCAGGGACAGCCATTAGTTAACTATGGCTACACCTTC. Full variable domain (missing parts from reference TRBV7-2 and TRBJ1-2): GAGVSQSPSNKVTEKGKDVELRCDPISGHTALYWYRQSLGQGLEFLIYFQGNSAPDKSGLPSDRFSAERTGGSVSTLTIQRTQQEDSAVYLCASSQGQPLVNYGYTFGSGTRLTVV.